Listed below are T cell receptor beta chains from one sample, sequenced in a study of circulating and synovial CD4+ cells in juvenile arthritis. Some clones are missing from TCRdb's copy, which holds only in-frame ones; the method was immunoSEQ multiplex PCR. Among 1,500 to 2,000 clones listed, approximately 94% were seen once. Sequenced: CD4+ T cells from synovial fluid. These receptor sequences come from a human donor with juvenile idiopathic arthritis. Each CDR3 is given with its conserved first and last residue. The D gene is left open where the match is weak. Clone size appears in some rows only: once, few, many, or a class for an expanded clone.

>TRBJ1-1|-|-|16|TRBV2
CASRKGSGTWNTEAFF
TGTGCCAGCCGGAAGGGGAGTGGGACATGGAACACTGAAGCTTTCTTT
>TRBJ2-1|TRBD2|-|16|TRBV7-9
CASSSSRTSFYNEQFF
TGTGCCAGCAGCTCATCCCGGACTAGCTTTTACAATGAGCAGTTCTTC
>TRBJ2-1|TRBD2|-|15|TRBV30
CAWNPGLAEQDEQFF
TGTGCCTGGAACCCGGGACTAGCGGAACAGGATGAGCAGTTCTTC
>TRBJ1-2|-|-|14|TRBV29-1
CSVGYSFLDDGYTF
TGCAGCGTTGGTTACAGCTTTTTAGATGATGGCTACACCTTC
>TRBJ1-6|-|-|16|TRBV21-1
CASSKGTGGLGSPLHF
TGTGCCAGCAGCAAAGGTACAGGGGGTCTTGGTTCACCCCTCCACTTT
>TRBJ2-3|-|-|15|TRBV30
CAWSVPKGRADTQYF
TGTGCCTGGAGTGTGCCCAAGGGGCGCGCAGATACGCAGTATTTT
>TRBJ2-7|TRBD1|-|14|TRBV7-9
CASSLGQGLYEQYF
TGTGCCAGCAGCCTGGGACAGGGACTCTACGAGCAGTACTTC
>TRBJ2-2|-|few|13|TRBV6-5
CASSPRNTGELFF
TGTGCCAGCTCCCCTAGGAACACCGGGGAGCTGTTTTTT
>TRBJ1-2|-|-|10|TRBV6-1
CASSELAPTF
TGTGCCAGCAGTGAATTGGCCCCCACCTTC
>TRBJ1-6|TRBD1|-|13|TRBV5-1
CASSLDRDSPLHF
TGCGCCAGCAGCCTGGACAGGGATTCACCCCTCCACTTT
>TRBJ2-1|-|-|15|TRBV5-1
CASSLGQGSYNEQFF
TGCGCCAGCAGCTTGGGGCAGGGCTCCTACAATGAGCAGTTCTTC
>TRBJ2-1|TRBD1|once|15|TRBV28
CASSSLTGGRNEQFF
TGTGCCAGCAGTTCATTGACAGGGGGCAGGAATGAGCAGTTCTTC
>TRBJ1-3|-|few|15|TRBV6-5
CASRPGEGSGNTIYF
TGTGCCAGCAGGCCGGGAGAGGGATCTGGAAACACCATATATTTT
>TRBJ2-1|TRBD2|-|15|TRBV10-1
CASSLTTGGLGEQFF
TGCGCCAGCAGCCTTACGACGGGGGGGCTGGGTGAGCAGTTCTTC
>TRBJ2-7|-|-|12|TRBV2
CASSEGGTKQYF
TGTGCCAGCAGTGAAGGGGGGACAAAGCAGTACTTC
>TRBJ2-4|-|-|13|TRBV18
CASSPVSGNIQYF
TGTGCCAGCTCACCTGTTAGCGGAAACATTCAGTACTTC
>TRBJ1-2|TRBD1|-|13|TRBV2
CASSLDRGNGYTF
TGTGCCAGCAGTTTGGACAGGGGGAATGGCTACACCTTC
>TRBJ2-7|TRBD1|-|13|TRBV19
CASSQQGMREQYF
TGTGCCAGTAGTCAACAGGGGATGAGAGAGCAGTACTTC
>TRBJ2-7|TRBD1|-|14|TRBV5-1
CASSKGGQGGEQYF
TGCGCCAGCAGTAAAGGGGGACAGGGGGGCGAGCAGTACTTC